This TCR beta chain was recovered during a study of T cell changes during pregnancy in multiple sclerosis. This CDR3 contains 16 residues. Germline V CDR1 and CDR2: LGHNA, YSLEER. With V trimmed by 0 bases and J by 3 bases, 7 bases remained unmatched. The assay was immunoSEQ multiplex PCR, and TCRdb's table has in-frame clones only and misses some. The sample lists under 40,000 clones; roughly 90% were seen once. Sequencing used CD4+ T cells from peripheral blood mononuclear cells, obtained in the second trimester of pregnancy. V usage is TRBV4-3 and J usage is TRBJ2-7; 8 bases are shared with TRBD2. The origin of this receptor is a female donor with multiple sclerosis, enrolled in a pregnancy study. The CDR3 here is CASSQEPGLDIYEQYF. CDR3 bases: TGCGCCAGCAGCCAAGAACCGGGACTAGATATCTACGAGCAGTACTTC.